The 2 T cell receptor beta chains presented below share a single source sample, sequenced in a study of cytomegalovirus exposure and HLA in healthy donors. PCR employed 60 Vbeta and 13 Jbeta primers. Profiling relied on immunoSEQ multiplex PCR, and the TCRdb table lists in-frame clones only, not all of them. Of 150,000 to 200,000 clones listed, about four fifths were seen once; the top ten hold around 0.26%. The specimen sequenced was PBMCs. The receptors originated from a boy between 10 and 17 years old in good health and CMV-seronegative.

The rearrangement joins TRBV5-5 to TRBJ2-3; D remains unclear. The CDR3 runs to 12 residues. V lost 3 bases, J lost 4 bases, and 6 bases lay in between. Germline CDR1 SGHKS, CDR2 YYEKEE (reference sequence). Written as DNA, the CDR3 is TGTGCCAGCAGCTATCCGGCAGATACGCAGTATTTT. This translates into CASSYPADTQYF.

This clone was recorded once. The V and J genes are TRBV5-5 and TRBJ1-5, with D perhaps TRBD1 (5 bases). Trimming took 4 bases from V and 6 from J, leaving 23 bases between them. Germline assignment: CDR1 SGHKS and CDR2 YYEKEE (reference sequence). The CDR3 is made up of 17 amino acids. The CDR3 nucleotides are TGTGCCAGCAGCCTGGACCCGACCCAGGGTTTTGCTCAGCCCCAGCATTTT. Translating it yields CASSLDPTQGFAQPQHF. Combining the CDR3 with reference TRBV5-5 and TRBJ1-5 gives the whole variable domain DAGVTQSPTHLIKTRGQQVTLRCSPISGHKSVSWYQQVLGQGPQFIFQYYEKEERGRGNFPDRFSARQFPNYSSELNVNALLLGDSALYLCASSLDPTQGFAQPQHFGDGTRLSIL.